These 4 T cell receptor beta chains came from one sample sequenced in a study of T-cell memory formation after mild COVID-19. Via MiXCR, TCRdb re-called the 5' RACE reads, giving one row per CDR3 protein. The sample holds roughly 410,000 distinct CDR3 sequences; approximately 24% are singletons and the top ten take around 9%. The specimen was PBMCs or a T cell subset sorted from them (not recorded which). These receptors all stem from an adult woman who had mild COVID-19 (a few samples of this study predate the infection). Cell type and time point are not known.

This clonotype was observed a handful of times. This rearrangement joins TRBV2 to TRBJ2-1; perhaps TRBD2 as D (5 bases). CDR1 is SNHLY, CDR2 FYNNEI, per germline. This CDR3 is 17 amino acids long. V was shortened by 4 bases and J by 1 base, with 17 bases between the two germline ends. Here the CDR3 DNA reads TGTGCCAGCAGTGCCCCGTCAAAGCGGAGTTCCTACAATGAGCAGTTCTTC. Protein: CASSAPSKRSSYNEQFF.

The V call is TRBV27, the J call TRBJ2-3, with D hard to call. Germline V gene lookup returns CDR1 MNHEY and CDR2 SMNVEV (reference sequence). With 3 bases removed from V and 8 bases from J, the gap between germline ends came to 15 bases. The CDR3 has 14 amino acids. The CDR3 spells CASSFGRHYPTQYF. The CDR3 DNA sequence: TGTGCCAGCAGTTTCGGCAGACACTATCCTACGCAGTATTTT.

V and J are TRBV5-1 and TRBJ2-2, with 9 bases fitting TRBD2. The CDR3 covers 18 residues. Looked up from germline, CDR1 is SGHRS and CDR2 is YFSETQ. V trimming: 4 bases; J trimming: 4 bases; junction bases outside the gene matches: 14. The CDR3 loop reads CASSHGLAGETGTGELFF. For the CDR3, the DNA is TGCGCCAGCAGCCATGGCTTAGCGGGAGAGACGGGCACCGGGGAGCTGTTTTTT.

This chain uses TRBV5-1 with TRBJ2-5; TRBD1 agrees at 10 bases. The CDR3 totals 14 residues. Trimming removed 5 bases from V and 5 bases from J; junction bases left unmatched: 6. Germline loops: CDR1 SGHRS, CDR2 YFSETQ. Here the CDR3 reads CASRRTGGLETQYF. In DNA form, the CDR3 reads TGCGCCAGCAGAAGGACAGGGGGATTGGAGACCCAGTACTTC.